This paragraph covers one T cell receptor beta chain sequence. V was trimmed by 2 bases and J by 0 bases, leaving 8 bases between them. Germline V gene lookup returns CDR1 GTSNPN and CDR2 SVGIG (reference sequence). This CDR3 region has 13 residues. The sample is drawn from a study of shared clonotypes between healthy human individuals. Assay used: immunoSEQ multiplex PCR; TCRdb lists only in-frame clones, some missing. The repertoire consists of over a million clones, with approximately 96% occurring once and the leading ten covering 1% to 1.5%. The specimen was naive CD4+ T cells sorted from blood. The subset: CD45RA+ positively selected. The gene calls are TRBV30 and TRBJ2-7; unclear D gene. This TCR was recovered from a man aged 30 to 39 in good health. The CDR3 is CAWSRSYSYEQYF. Here the CDR3 DNA reads TGTGCCTGGAGTCGGAGTTACTCCTACGAGCAGTACTTC.